These T cell receptor beta chains were read from a single sample in a study of blood T cell repertoires in COVID-19. Assay: immunoSEQ multiplex PCR; the TCRdb copy retains only in-frame clones and omits some. In the table there are 150,000 to 200,000 clones, approximately 91% of which are singletons. Sequencing was performed on peripheral blood. These receptors came from a man younger than 35 with acute or convalescent COVID-19. The CDR3 runs from the conserved cysteine through the conserved F or W. A D gene is named only where the DNA matches it firmly. Clone size is not always given. Where it is, it says once, few, many or a class for expanded clones.

clone size,D gene,J gene,V gene,CDR3 protein
-,TRBD1,TRBJ2-7,TRBV5-6,CASSRATGQGAYEQYF
-,-,TRBJ1-3,TRBV7-8,CASSLDRAGLGNTIYF
-,TRBD1,TRBJ2-1,TRBV27,CASSLWSGTGGGNEQFF
-,TRBD2,TRBJ2-1,TRBV9,CASNQIAGASFGNEQFF
-,-,TRBJ2-3,TRBV7-7,CASSFSGEPPADTQYF
-,TRBD1,TRBJ2-1,TRBV24-1,CATSDPGQGDNEQFF
-,TRBD1,TRBJ2-4,TRBV3-1/TRBV3-2,CASSQWSRGKNIQYF
-,-,TRBJ1-4,TRBV2,CASSQSGIIREKLFF
-,TRBD1,TRBJ1-4,TRBV5-1,CASSARQGSANEKLFF
-,-,TRBJ1-5,TRBV6-2/TRBV6-3,CASSYSSSRQPQHF
-,TRBD1,TRBJ1-2,TRBV7-2,CASSSTGNYGYTF
-,-,TRBJ1-1,TRBV9,CASSVQGGEAFF
-,TRBD1,TRBJ2-5,TRBV15,CATSPPGQQETQYF
few,TRBD2,TRBJ2-5,TRBV4-2,CASGSVASGQETQYF
-,-,TRBJ2-7,TRBV12-5,CASGRRGYLYEQYF
-,-,TRBJ1-3,TRBV25-1,CASRQGDPVGDTIYF
few,-,TRBJ1-1,TRBV19,CASSIGSNSNTEAFF
-,TRBD2,TRBJ2-2,TRBV5-4,CASSLTSGATGELFF
-,-,TRBJ1-1,TRBV19,CASSMMGGAGMNTEAFF
-,-,TRBJ1-4,TRBV6-1,CASSDRGRLDSDEKLFF
once,-,TRBJ1-1,TRBV6-5,CASRQGKNTEAFF
-,TRBD1,TRBJ2-3,TRBV14,CASSQATGTGTDTQYF
-,TRBD1,TRBJ2-1,TRBV4-1,CASSHDPTGLGYNEQFF
-,-,TRBJ1-5,TRBV6-5,CASSLEGGSNQPQHF
-,TRBD1,TRBJ1-4,TRBV19,CASSEGQTNEKLFF
-,-,TRBJ2-3,TRBV7-9,CASSLGQGMADTQYF
-,-,TRBJ2-7,TRBV3-1/TRBV3-2,CASSRSYRDYEQYF
-,-,TRBJ1-1,TRBV19,CASSIEAVKEAFF
-,TRBD1,TRBJ1-6,TRBV2,CASNTYRGNSPLHF
-,TRBD1,TRBJ2-1,TRBV9,CASSVAGGNEQFF
-,TRBD1,TRBJ1-4,TRBV18,CASSPLAGQTNEKLFF
-,TRBD1,TRBJ2-7,TRBV27,CASSWTGDFYEQYF